Below, 27 T cell receptor beta chains from the same sample are listed, as sequenced in a study of blood T cell repertoires in COVID-19. Here immunoSEQ multiplex PCR was the method, and the copy in TCRdb shows in-frame clones only, minus some. This sample has roughly 190,000 clones, with roughly 81% found just once. Material: peripheral blood. The receptor source for this set is a woman aged 40 to 50 with COVID-19, enrolled during active disease.

As concerns this clone: A junction end diverges from the germline sequence, so it may reflect a read error. This chain uses TRBV7-7 with TRBJ2-2; 12 bases map to TRBD2. This CDR3 has 15 residues. In germline, CDR1 is SSHAT, CDR2 FNYEAQ (reference sequence). The CDR3 here is CASSPSGGASGELFF. CDR3 nucleotide sequence: TGTGCTAGCAGCCCTAGCGGGGGGGCCTCCGGGGAGCTGTTTTTT.

The chain recombines TRBV11-3 with TRBJ2-2, with D unclear. Looked up from germline, CDR1 is SGHNT and CDR2 is YENEEA. This CDR3 spans 13 amino acids. Trimming shortened V by 5 bases and J by 8 bases, and 12 bases separated the two germline ends. For the CDR3, the DNA is TGTGCCAGCAGCAAAGTCGGCAGGGGGGAGCTGTTTTTT. Translating it yields CASSKVGRGELFF.

The table lists this clone with a few counts. This rearrangement joins TRBV14 to TRBJ2-7, with unresolved D. Germline-derived CDR1 and CDR2 are SGHDN and FVKESK. V lost 0 bases and J 1 base, leaving 7 bases between the germline ends. The CDR3 consists of 14 residues. This CDR3 is CASSQDLASYEQYF. Written as DNA, the CDR3 is TGTGCCAGCAGCCAAGATTTAGCATCCTACGAGCAGTACTTC.

Regarding this clone: Distinct nucleotide sequences in the sample also encode this CDR3. The V and J genes are TRBV7-9 and TRBJ2-7, with D hard to call. CDR3 size: 11 residues. V was shortened by 3 bases and J by 7 bases, with 7 bases between the two germline ends. Germline CDR1 and CDR2: SEHNR and FQNEAQ (reference sequence). CDR3 protein: CASSLTGEQYF. The CDR3 DNA is TGTGCCAGCAGCTTGACCGGGGAGCAGTACTTC. Filled out from reference TRBV7-9 and TRBJ2-7, the complete variable domain reads DTGVSQNPRHKITKRGQNVTFRCDPISEHNRLYWYRQTLGQGPEFLTYFQNEAQLEKSRLLSDRFSAERPKGSFSTLEIQRTEQGDSAMYLCASSLTGEQYFGPGTRLTVT.

The table lists this clone with a few counts. This rearrangement joins TRBV28 to TRBJ2-7; the match to TRBD2 covers 14 bases. The CDR3 sequence is 13 residues long. Germline V gives CDR1 MDHEN, CDR2 SYDVKM. Trimming removed 10 bases from V and 6 bases from J; junction bases left unmatched: 5. The CDR3 loop is CATGLAGVPEQYF. The CDR3 DNA follows: TGTGCCACGGGACTAGCGGGAGTCCCCGAGCAGTACTTC.

The chain uses TRBV2 and TRBJ1-2, with 9 bases aligning to TRBD1. This CDR3 comprises 13 residues. Germline V gene data show CDR1 as SNHLY and CDR2 as FYNNEI. The V gene end was trimmed by 11 bases and the J gene end by 4 bases; junction bases not matched to a gene: 8. Written as DNA, the CDR3 is TGTGCCGGAACCCGGGACAGGGCCTATGGCTACACCTTC. Translated: CAGTRDRAYGYTF.

The V call is TRBV15, the J call TRBJ2-1, with 7 bases that match TRBD2. Looked up from germline, CDR1 is LNHNV and CDR2 is YYDKDF (reference sequence). There are 18 residues in the CDR3. Trimming removed 2 bases from V and 5 bases from J; junction bases left unmatched: 15. The CDR3 sequence is CATSRPPLTSPLHNEQFF. The DNA of the CDR3 is TGTGCCACCAGCAGACCTCCATTGACTAGCCCGCTCCACAATGAGCAGTTCTTC.

CDR3 in DNA: TGTGCCTGGAGTCTAGCGGGAGGGCCCGGGACGCAGTATTTT. This codes for CAWSLAGGPGTQYF. The chain employs TRBV30 and TRBJ2-3, with 12 bases lining up with TRBD2. Germline V lookup: CDR1 GTSNPN, CDR2 SVGIG (reference sequence). The J segment lost 9 bases and the V segment lost 2 bases, leaving 6 bases of the junction unmatched. The CDR3 sequence is 14 residues long. The whole variable domain, remainder taken from reference TRBV30 and TRBJ2-3, is SQTIHQWPATLVQPVGSPLSLECTVEGTSNPNLYWYRQAAGRGLQLLFYSVGIGQISSEVPQNLSASRPQDRQFILSSKKLLLSDSGFYLCAWSLAGGPGTQYFGPGTRLTVL.

The chain links TRBV19 to TRBJ2-1; maybe TRBD1 (6 bases). With 4 bases removed from V and 10 bases from J, the gap between germline ends came to 14 bases. Germline CDR1 is LNHDA and CDR2 is SQIVND (reference sequence). CDR3 size: 13 residues. The CDR3 region has the DNA TGTGCCAGTAGTAGCCCAGGGGTCCGGGAGCAGTTCTTC. Residues: CASSSPGVREQFF.

The CDR3 reads CASSLTGHAGANVLTF. In DNA form, the CDR3 reads TGTGCCAGCAGCTTAACGGGGCATGCTGGGGCCAACGTCCTGACTTTC. The chain carries TRBV7-3 and TRBJ2-6, with TRBD1 as a possible D gene (5 bases). V lost 0 bases to trimming and J lost 2 bases, with 8 bases between them. The CDR3 loop spans 16 amino acids. CDR1 and CDR2 (germline): SGHTA, FQGTGA.

The table lists this clone with a few counts. This chain links TRBV30 with TRBJ1-1; tentatively, D is TRBD1 (5 bases). V lost 1 base and J lost 3, with 9 bases in between. This CDR3 has 13 amino acids. Germline CDR1 and CDR2: GTSNPN and SVGIG (reference sequence). The CDR3 DNA is TGTGCCTGGAGTGACGGCAGGGACACTGAAGCTTTCTTT. This sequence encodes CAWSDGRDTEAFF.

The genes are TRBV19 and TRBJ1-1, with 10 bases fitting TRBD1. The CDR3 length is 14 residues. Per the germline V gene, CDR1 is LNHDA and CDR2 is SQIVND (reference sequence). With V trimmed by 9 bases and J by 9 bases, 13 bases remained unmatched. The CDR3, as DNA: TGTGCCAGCCAGGACAGGGGGTCTCCGATGAAAGCTTTCTTT. Its protein product is CASQDRGSPMKAFF.

A note on this clone: This specimen includes other DNA sequences encoding the same CDR3. The rearrangement uses TRBV20-1 and TRBJ2-7; D unclear. Germline CDR1 DFQATT, CDR2 SNEGSKA (reference sequence). The CDR3 has 11 amino acids. Trimming cost V 3 bases and J 3 bases, with 6 bases left between them. CDR3 in amino acids: CSASVSYEQYF. The DNA for the CDR3 is TGCAGTGCTAGCGTCAGCTACGAGCAGTACTTC.

This clone was seen once. The V and J genes are TRBV28 and TRBJ1-5; D not resolved. Germline values: CDR1 MDHEN, CDR2 SYDVKM. CDR3 length equals 15 residues. Trimming left V 5 bases short and J 3 bases short, with 14 bases between. CDR3 bases: TGTGCCAGCAGTGCCCTAAGCGGCTACAATCAGCCCCAGCATTTT. This codes for CASSALSGYNQPQHF.

This chain uses TRBV4-1 with TRBJ2-7; 7 bases match TRBD2. Germline loops: CDR1 MGHRA, CDR2 YSYEKL. The CDR3 is 12 residues long. Trimming removed 4 bases from V and 12 bases from J; junction bases left unmatched: 9. CDR3 sequence: CASSRPGLDPYF. The CDR3 nucleotides read TGCGCCAGCAGCCGGCCCGGACTAGACCCGTACTTC.

The rearrangement links TRBV28 to TRBJ1-3; D perhaps matches TRBD1 (6 bases). V gave up 5 bases and J gave up 3 bases, with 20 bases separating them. CDR3 length: 17 amino acids. Germline-derived CDR1 and CDR2 are MDHEN and SYDVKM. The CDR3 bases are TGTGCCAGCAGTGATCGGGGCGGTGGGGGCGGTGGAAACACCATATATTTT. Translation gives CASSDRGGGGGGNTIYF.

The chain couples TRBV7-3 to TRBJ2-2; tentative D call: TRBD1 (5 bases). The CDR3 totals 16 residues. V gave up 6 bases and J gave up 0 bases, with 14 bases separating them. Germline lookup yields CDR1 SGHTA and CDR2 FQGTGA. The CDR3 here is CASSEWAGTNTGELFF. The CDR3 DNA is TGTGCCAGCAGTGAGTGGGCAGGGACGAACACCGGGGAGCTGTTTTTT.

In this sample, this clone turned up once. The chain links TRBV27 to TRBJ1-4; D is possibly TRBD1 (5 bases). Trimming removed 4 bases at V and 7 bases at J, with 13 bases between. Germline CDR1 reads MNHEY; CDR2 reads SMNVEV (reference sequence). The CDR3 sequence is 14 residues long. CDR3 sequence: CASSYGGGGEKLFF. CDR3 DNA sequence: TGTGCCAGCAGTTATGGGGGAGGAGGTGAAAAACTGTTTTTT.

The rearrangement links TRBV28 to TRBJ1-6, with no clear D. V was shortened by 6 bases and J by 7 bases, with 16 bases between the two germline ends. In germline, CDR1 is MDHEN, CDR2 SYDVKM. There are 15 residues in the CDR3. The CDR3, as DNA: TGTGCCAGCAGAAATCTAGACGGGTGGAATTCACCCCTCCACTTT. Translated, it gives CASRNLDGWNSPLHF.

The rearrangement joins TRBV19 to TRBJ2-7; weak D call: TRBD1 (7 bases). The CDR3 loop spans 19 amino acids. CDR1 and CDR2 (germline): LNHDA, SQIVND (reference sequence). Deletions cut 2 bases from V and 6 bases from J, with 29 bases between. The CDR3 region is CASSILTPNRQGLPSEQYF. The CDR3 region has the DNA TGTGCCAGTAGTATATTAACACCTAACCGACAGGGACTCCCTTCCGAGCAGTACTTC.

J is TRBJ2-5 and V is TRBV6-5; perhaps TRBD2 as D (5 bases). CDR1 is MNHEY and CDR2 is SVGAGI in the germline V gene. Trimming left V 6 bases short and J 7 bases short, with 12 bases between. This CDR3 is 12 amino acids long. The CDR3 protein is CASRDSKWTQYF. The CDR3 DNA follows: TGTGCCAGCAGGGACTCCAAGTGGACCCAGTACTTC.

This sequence joins TRBV11-2 and TRBJ1-6; tentatively, D is TRBD1 (5 bases). V was trimmed by 3 bases and J by 9 bases, leaving 18 bases between them. This CDR3 has 16 amino acids. CDR1 and CDR2 from the germline V gene are SGHAT and FQNNGV. In nucleotides, the CDR3 is TGTGCCAGCAGCTTGGGCCTGGGGGGAATTGGTTCACCCCTCCACTTT. Its protein product is CASSLGLGGIGSPLHF.

In this sample, this clone turned up once. CDR3 sequence reads: CATDPSGSTDTQYF. In DNA, the CDR3 is TGTGCCACCGATCCTAGCGGGAGTACAGATACGCAGTATTTT. V gene TRBV10-3 combines with J gene TRBJ2-3, with 10 bases that match TRBD2. V shed 10 bases and J 3 bases; nucleotides not matched to a gene: 7. Germline V lookup: CDR1 ENHRY, CDR2 SYGVKD. The CDR3 is 14 residues long.

The J gene is TRBJ2-7, the V gene TRBV5-1; D might be TRBD1 (6 bases). Trimming shortened V by 1 base and J by 6 bases, and 14 bases separated the two germline ends. The CDR3 has 14 amino acids. Per germline, CDR1 SGHRS and CDR2 YFSETQ. DNA of the CDR3: TGCGCCAGCAGCTTGTCCACAGGGAATGGCGAGCAGTACTTC. It is translated as CASSLSTGNGEQYF.

This chain links TRBV29-1 with TRBJ2-1; no clear D gene. Trimming left V 3 bases short and J 5 bases short, with 11 bases between. Germline assignment: CDR1 SQVTM and CDR2 ANQGSEA. CDR3 length: 13 residues. Here the CDR3 DNA reads TGCAGCGTTGATTCTCACACCGACAATGAGCAGTTCTTC. It is translated as CSVDSHTDNEQFF.

The chain's CDR3 is CVGLTGATGELFF. CDR3 bases: TGTGTCGGCCTTACAGGGGCCACCGGGGAGCTGTTTTTT. The chain has TRBV7-9 and TRBJ2-2; TRBD1 matches at 7 bases. Germline V gives CDR1 SEHNR, CDR2 FQNEAQ (reference sequence). This CDR3 spans 13 amino acids.

The chain combines TRBV24-1 with TRBJ2-3, with D unresolved. Trimming stripped 9 bases from V and 5 bases from J, with 8 bases between. Germline V CDR1 and CDR2: KGHDR, SFDVKD. The CDR3 consists of 11 residues. CDR3 sequence (DNA): TGTGCCACCTCCACCGGAGATACGCAGTATTTT. Translation: CATSTGDTQYF.